This TCR beta chain was identified in a study of shared clonotypes between healthy human individuals. Sorted-subset replicate PCRs used approximately 180 ng of genomic DNA. This amount corresponded to approximately 30,000 T cell genomes. Using immunoSEQ multiplex PCR, the repertoire was profiled, and TCRdb retains in-frame clones only, with some absent. In the table there are 1.5 million to 2.5 million clones, around 96% of which are singletons. As defined, naive CD8 cells were CD45RO-negative and positively selected for CCR7, with terminally differentiated effector memory CD45RA+ cells excluded. Specimen: naive CD8+ T cells sorted from blood. The source is a young man in good health.

Here the CDR3 reads CASSPGGGGMMEQYF. CDR3 in DNA: TGTGCCAGCAGCCCGGGCGGAGGGGGCATGATGGAGCAGTACTTC. The chain couples TRBV7-6 to TRBJ2-7; maybe TRBD1 (7 bases). Germline CDR1 SGHVS, CDR2 FNYEAQ. Trimming removed 5 bases at V and 7 bases at J, with 21 bases between. CDR3 length: 15 amino acids.